The 6 T cell receptor beta chains below all came from one sample that was sequenced in a study of T cell repertoires in cytomegalovirus infection. TCRdb passed the reads through MiXCR, listing each CDR3 protein once. In the table there are just over 300,000 distinct CDR3 sequences, around a sixth of which are singletons. The sample taken for sequencing was PBMCs. All receptors come from a human donor in good health (CMV status not recorded). Some clones in this sample may be carry-over from other donors' samples.

This clonotype came up a few times. The chain has TRBV29-1 and TRBJ1-4; D gene uncertain. Per germline, CDR1 SQVTM and CDR2 ANQGSEA. The CDR3 runs to 12 residues. V lost 3 bases and J lost 3, with 5 bases in between. The chain's CDR3 is CSVDGPNEKLFF. The CDR3 coding sequence is TGCAGCGTTGACGGACCTAATGAAAAACTGTTTTTT.

This clonotype showed up just a few times. This rearrangement joins TRBV5-1 to TRBJ2-7, with D perhaps being TRBD1 or TRBD2 (5 bases each). In germline, CDR1 is SGHRS, CDR2 YFSETQ. This CDR3 comprises 15 residues. V shed 0 bases and J shed 6 bases, with 16 bases lying between them. CDR3 in DNA: TGCGCCAGCAGCTTGGGAAATTATGATGGGGGCGAGCAGTACTTC. Residues: CASSLGNYDGGEQYF.

This clonotype was detected ten times or more. The chain joins TRBV9 to TRBJ1-1; D is perhaps TRBD1 (6 bases). Germline V gene data show CDR1 as SGDLS and CDR2 as YYNGEE. Trimming cost V 2 bases and J 0 bases, with 8 bases left between them. This CDR3 is built from 14 residues. CDR3 amino acids: CASSVGQLNTEAFF. CDR3 DNA: TGTGCCAGCAGCGTCGGACAGTTGAACACTGAAGCTTTCTTT.

This clonotype was seen only a few times. The V gene is TRBV20-1, the J gene TRBJ2-1, with 8 nucleotides matching TRBD2. Germline CDR1 reads DFQATT; CDR2 reads SNEGSKA (reference sequence). The CDR3 is 13 amino acids. V lost 6 bases, J lost 3 bases, and 4 bases stayed unmatched. The CDR3: CSATGGGYNEQFF. In DNA, the CDR3 is TGCAGTGCCACCGGGGGGGGCTACAATGAGCAGTTCTTC.

This clonotype has a handful of counts. This chain joins TRBV19 and TRBJ2-6; D perhaps matches TRBD1 (6 bases). V was cut by 5 bases and J by 0 bases, with 8 bases left in between. Germline V gives CDR1 LNHDA, CDR2 SQIVND (reference sequence). This CDR3 spans 15 amino acids. In DNA, the CDR3 is TGTGCCAGTAGTCAGGGGATCTCTGGGGCCAACGTCCTGACTTTC. Its protein product is CASSQGISGANVLTF.

This clonotype was seen ten or more times. The J gene is TRBJ2-3, the V gene TRBV2; D is uncertain. This CDR3 has 16 amino acids. The germline CDR1 and CDR2 sequences are SNHLY and FYNNEI. V lost 2 bases and J lost 0, with 12 bases in between. CDR3 protein: CASSEFLGASTDTQYF. In DNA, the CDR3 is TGTGCCAGCAGTGAATTTCTCGGCGCTAGCACAGATACGCAGTATTTT.